These 10 T cell receptor beta chains share one sample of origin, sequenced in a study of CD8 T cells in ankylosing spondylitis. MiXCR, applied by TCRdb to the 5' RACE reads, yields one record per CDR3 protein. This sample has fewer than 200,000 distinct CDR3 sequences, with around 9.6% found just once. Sequencing input: blood, either unsorted or a sorted T cell fraction (not recorded which). These receptors were obtained from a female donor with ankylosing spondylitis or in good health (not recorded which).

The chain uses TRBV11-1 and TRBJ1-5, with 8 bases fitting TRBD1. The CDR3 consists of 18 residues. Germline trimming cut 2 bases from V and 1 base from J; bases unmatched to any gene: 10. The germline gives CDR1 SGHAT, CDR2 FQDESV (reference sequence). The CDR3 region is CASSLWSGGDWSNQPQHF. CDR3 bases: TGTGCCAGCAGCTTATGGTCAGGGGGCGATTGGAGCAATCAGCCCCAGCATTTT.

In this sample, this clonotype turned up a few times. The chain combines TRBV10-2 with TRBJ1-5; the D is unclear. This CDR3 is built from 12 residues. V was cut by 2 bases and J by 9 bases, with 8 bases left in between. Germline V lookup: CDR1 WSHSY, CDR2 SAAADI. The CDR3 sequence: CASSEGGMPQHF. The CDR3 DNA sequence: TGCGCCAGCAGTGAGGGTGGGATGCCCCAGCATTTT.

In this sample, this clonotype turned up many times. The rearrangement uses TRBV12-3 or TRBV12-4 and TRBJ1-1; D ambiguous. The V end was cut by 6 bases, the J end by 4 bases, with 9 bases between. CDR3 length: 12 amino acids. The CDR3 loop reads CASRPDGTEAFF. DNA of the CDR3: TGTGCCAGCAGGCCAGACGGCACTGAAGCTTTCTTT.

This clonotype was detected many times. The chain carries TRBV4-3 and TRBJ2-7; D gene unclear. This CDR3 contains 14 residues. CDR1 and CDR2 from the germline V gene are LGHNA and YSLEER. Trimming left V 1 base short and J 9 bases short, with 16 bases between. CDR3 sequence: CASSQALASRTQYF. The CDR3 DNA reads TGCGCCAGCAGCCAAGCCCTGGCTTCGCGTACGCAGTACTTC.

V is TRBV6-6 and J is TRBJ1-1; D remains ambiguous. The CDR3 length is 11 residues. V dropped 2 bases and J dropped 8 bases, with 6 bases sitting between them. Germline CDR1 and CDR2: MNHNY and SVGAGI (reference sequence). The CDR3 region is CASSYAPEAFF. CDR3 bases: TGTGCCAGCAGTTACGCCCCCGAAGCTTTCTTT.

There are many counts of this clonotype. V usage is TRBV27 and J usage is TRBJ1-6; D is undetermined. The CDR3 runs 14 residues. Between the trimmed V and J ends, which lost 3 bases and 7 bases, there was a span of 10 bases. The germline CDR1 and CDR2 sequences are MNHEY and SMNVEV (reference sequence). The CDR3 loop reads CASSLAGLNSPLHF. CDR3 DNA sequence: TGTGCCAGCAGTTTGGCCGGACTGAATTCACCCCTCCACTTT.

This chain joins TRBV7-6 and TRBJ2-1, with 11 positions matching TRBD1. The germline CDR1 and CDR2 sequences are SGHVS and FNYEAQ. The CDR3 is 14 amino acids. With 1 base clipped from V and 9 bases from J, the junction kept 2 bases outside the gene matches. CDR3 region: CASSLGTGGFEQFF. The CDR3 region has the DNA TGTGCCAGCAGCTTAGGGACAGGGGGCTTTGAGCAGTTCTTC.

This clonotype was observed a few times. The chain combines TRBV18 with TRBJ2-3; D remains ambiguous. Germline lookup yields CDR1 KGHSH and CDR2 LQKENI. This CDR3 has 13 amino acids. The ends were cut back, 2 bases at V and 5 bases at J, with 8 bases in the middle. The CDR3 region has the DNA TGTGCCAGCTCACCATTCCCGGGAGATACGCAGTATTTT. It yields the protein CASSPFPGDTQYF.

This clonotype has a count of ten or more. The V gene is TRBV29-1, the J gene TRBJ1-2; D perhaps matches TRBD1 (5 bases). V shed 4 bases and J shed 4 bases, with 13 bases lying between them. This CDR3 is built from 13 residues. Germline loops: CDR1 SQVTM, CDR2 ANQGSEA. In DNA form, the CDR3 reads TGCAGCGTTGTCAGGGATCTCATCTATGGCTACACCTTC. It specifies CSVVRDLIYGYTF.

This clonotype has more than one count but fewer than ten. V usage is TRBV27 and J usage is TRBJ2-1; TRBD2 agrees at 9 bases. Germline CDR1 and CDR2: MNHEY and SMNVEV (reference sequence). The CDR3 is made up of 14 amino acids. The ends lost 6 bases at V and 6 bases at J; junction bases unmatched: 6. CDR3 coding DNA: TGTGCCAGCAGGCTAGCGGGACGGGGCAATGAGCAGTTCTTC. It is translated as CASRLAGRGNEQFF.